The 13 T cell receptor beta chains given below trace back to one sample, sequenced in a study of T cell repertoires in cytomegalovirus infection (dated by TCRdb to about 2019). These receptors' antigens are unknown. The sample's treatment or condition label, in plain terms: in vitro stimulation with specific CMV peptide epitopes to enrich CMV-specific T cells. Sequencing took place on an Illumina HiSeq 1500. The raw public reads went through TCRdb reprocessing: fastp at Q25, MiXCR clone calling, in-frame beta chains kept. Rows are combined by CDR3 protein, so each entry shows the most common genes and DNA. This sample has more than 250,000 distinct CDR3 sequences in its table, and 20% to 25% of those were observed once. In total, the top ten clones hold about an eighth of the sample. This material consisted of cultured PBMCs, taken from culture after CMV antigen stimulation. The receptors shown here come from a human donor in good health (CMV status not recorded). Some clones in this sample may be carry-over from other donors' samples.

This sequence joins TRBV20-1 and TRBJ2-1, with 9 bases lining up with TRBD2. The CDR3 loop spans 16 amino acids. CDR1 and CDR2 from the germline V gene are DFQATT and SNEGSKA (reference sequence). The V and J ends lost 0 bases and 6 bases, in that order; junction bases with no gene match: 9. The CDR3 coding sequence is TGCAGTGCTAGAGATGAGGCGGGAGGGCCGATCAATGAGCAGTTCTTC. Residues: CSARDEAGGPINEQFF.

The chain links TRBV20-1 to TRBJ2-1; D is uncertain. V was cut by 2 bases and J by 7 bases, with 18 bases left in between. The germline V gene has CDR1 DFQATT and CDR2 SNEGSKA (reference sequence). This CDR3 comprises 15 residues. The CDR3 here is CSARPSEKLANEQFF. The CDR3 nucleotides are TGCAGTGCTAGACCCAGCGAAAAGTTGGCTAATGAGCAGTTCTTC.

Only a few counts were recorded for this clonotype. CDR3 in DNA: TGTGCCACCAGTGACCCTCTAGCGGGGGGTTACAATGAGCAGTTCTTC. Protein product: CATSDPLAGGYNEQFF. J is TRBJ2-1 and V is TRBV24-1; TRBD2 matches at 11 bases. CDR3 length equals 16 residues. J gave up 4 bases and V 4 bases, and 5 bases lay outside the gene matches. Per germline, CDR1 KGHDR and CDR2 SFDVKD.

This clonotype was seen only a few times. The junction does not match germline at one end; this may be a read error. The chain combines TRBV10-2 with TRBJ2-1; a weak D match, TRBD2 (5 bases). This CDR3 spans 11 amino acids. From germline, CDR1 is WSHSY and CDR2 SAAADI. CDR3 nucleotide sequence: TGCGCCAGCAGTGATCCGGACTTAACGCTCTTC. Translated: CASSDPDLTLF.

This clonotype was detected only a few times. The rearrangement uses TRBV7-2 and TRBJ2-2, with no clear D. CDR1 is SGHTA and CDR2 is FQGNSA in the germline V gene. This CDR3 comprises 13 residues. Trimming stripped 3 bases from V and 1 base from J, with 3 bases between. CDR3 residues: CASSFENTGELFF. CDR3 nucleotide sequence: TGTGCCAGCAGCTTTGAGAACACCGGGGAGCTGTTTTTT.

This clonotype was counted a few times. The DNA of the CDR3 is TGTGCCAGCAGTAAAGACAGACGCTACGAGCAGTACGTC. Its translation: CASSKDRRYEQYV. The V call is TRBV27, the J call TRBJ2-7, with D maybe TRBD1 (5 bases). The CDR3 is 13 amino acids. V was clipped by 5 bases and J by 3 bases, with 11 bases between them. The germline CDR1 and CDR2 sequences are MNHEY and SMNVEV (reference sequence).

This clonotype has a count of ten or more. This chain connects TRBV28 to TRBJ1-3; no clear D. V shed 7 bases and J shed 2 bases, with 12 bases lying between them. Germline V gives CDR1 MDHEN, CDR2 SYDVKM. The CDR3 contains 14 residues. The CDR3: CASKLHGAGNTIYF. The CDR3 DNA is TGTGCCAGCAAACTCCACGGGGCTGGAAACACCATATATTTT. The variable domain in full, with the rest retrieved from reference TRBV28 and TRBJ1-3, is DVKVTQSSRYLVKRTGEKVFLECVQDMDHENMFWYRQDPGLGLRLIYFSYDVKMKEKGDIPEGYSVSREKKERFSLILESASTNQTSMYLCASKLHGAGNTIYFGEGSWLTVV.

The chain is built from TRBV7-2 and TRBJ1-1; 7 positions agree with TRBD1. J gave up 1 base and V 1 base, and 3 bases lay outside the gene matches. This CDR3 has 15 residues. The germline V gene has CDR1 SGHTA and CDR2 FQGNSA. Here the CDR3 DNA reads TGTGCCAGCAGCTTAGTGGCAGGGGGGAACACTGAAGCTTTCTTT. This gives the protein CASSLVAGGNTEAFF.

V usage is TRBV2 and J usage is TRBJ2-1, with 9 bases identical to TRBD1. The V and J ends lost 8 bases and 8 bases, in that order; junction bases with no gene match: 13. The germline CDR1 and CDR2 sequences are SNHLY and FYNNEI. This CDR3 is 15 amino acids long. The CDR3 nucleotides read TGTGCCAGCCGAGGCGGACAGGGGCCCTGGGATGAGCAGTTCTTC. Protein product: CASRGGQGPWDEQFF.

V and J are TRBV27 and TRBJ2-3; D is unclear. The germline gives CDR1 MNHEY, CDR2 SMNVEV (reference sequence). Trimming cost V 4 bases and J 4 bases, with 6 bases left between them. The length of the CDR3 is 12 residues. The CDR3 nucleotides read TGTGCCAGCAGTTCGCGGTCAGATACGCAGTATTTT. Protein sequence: CASSSRSDTQYF.

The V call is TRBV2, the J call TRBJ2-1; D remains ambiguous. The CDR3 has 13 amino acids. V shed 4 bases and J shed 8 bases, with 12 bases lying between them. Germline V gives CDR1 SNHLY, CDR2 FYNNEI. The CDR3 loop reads CASSGSPIHEQFF. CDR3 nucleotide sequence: TGTGCCAGCAGTGGCTCCCCGATTCATGAGCAGTTCTTC.

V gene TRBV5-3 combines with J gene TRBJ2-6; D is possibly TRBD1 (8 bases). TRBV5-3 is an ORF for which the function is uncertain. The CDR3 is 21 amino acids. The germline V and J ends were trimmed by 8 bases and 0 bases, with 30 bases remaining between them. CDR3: CASSRPGQGGGANSGANVLTF. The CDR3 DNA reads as TGTGCCAGCAGCAGGCCCGGACAGGGAGGGGGGGCCAACTCTGGGGCCAACGTCCTGACTTTC.

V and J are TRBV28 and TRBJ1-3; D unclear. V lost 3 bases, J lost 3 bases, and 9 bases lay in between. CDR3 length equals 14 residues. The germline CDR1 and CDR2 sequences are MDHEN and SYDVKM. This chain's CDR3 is CASSLWGGGNTIYF. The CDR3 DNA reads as TGTGCCAGCAGTTTGTGGGGTGGTGGAAACACCATATATTTT.